This T cell receptor (beta chain) was observed in a study of identical twins. Everyone who donated was a healthy Caucasian. Broader study findings: The study reached conclusions through statistical analysis that was cross-sectional, not following the same donors. Cord blood beta clonotypes that were abundant carried fewer insertions, and memory repertoires showed no such trend.

CDR3 size: 17 residues. Germline-derived CDR1 and CDR2 are SGHTA and FQGNSA. The V and J ends lost 5 bases and 1 base, in that order; junction bases with no gene match: 8. As regards this clonotype: Its antigen is unknown.

MiXCR, applied by TCRdb to the 5' RACE reads, yields one record per CDR3 protein. Of roughly 470,000 distinct CDR3 sequences in the sample, around 15% were seen once. These data were likewise used in another study, on yellow fever vaccine responses in identical twins.

Sequencing used CD4+ T cells sorted from blood. This chain joins TRBV7-2 and TRBJ2-5, with 12 bases lining up with TRBD2. This TCR was sampled from a woman aged 18-29 years in good health. CDR3 sequence (DNA): TGTGCCAGCAGCCCCAGACTAGCGGGAGTTTTCCAAGAGACCCAGTACTTC. Residues: CASSPRLAGVFQETQYF.